This T cell receptor (beta chain) was recorded in a study of blood T cell repertoires in COVID-19. Trimming took 0 bases from V and 8 from J, leaving 13 bases between them. The V gene's germline CDR1 is MNHEY and CDR2 SVGAGI. The CDR3 runs to 14 residues. Clones were sequenced by immunoSEQ multiplex PCR, and TCRdb holds only the in-frame ones, with some missing. This sample has 55,000 to 80,000 clones, with 89% found just once. This clone occurred once. This chain joins TRBV6-5 and TRBJ1-2, with D possibly TRBD1 on 5 matching bases. Sequences were obtained from peripheral blood. This TCR was recovered from a man in his fifties with active COVID-19. The CDR3 DNA reads TGTGCCAGCAGTTACTCGCGGACCGGGGGGGGCTACACCTTC. Protein product: CASSYSRTGGGYTF.